The T cell receptor beta chain under discussion was sequenced for a study of CD8 T cells in ankylosing spondylitis. Overall study results and limits: Prior literature has documented some motif variants in synovial fluid and blood from reactive arthritis.

On this clonotype: The antigen is not known.

One entry per CDR3 protein, called by TCRdb with MiXCR from the 5' RACE reads. The sample has over 150,000 distinct CDR3 sequences; about 20% are singletons. Germline V gene sequence: CDR1 DFQATT, CDR2 SNEGSKA (reference sequence). V shed 2 bases and J shed 6 bases, with 14 bases lying between them. The CDR3 is made up of 13 amino acids. Sample: blood, either unsorted or a sorted T cell fraction (not recorded which). The genes are TRBV20-1 and TRBJ2-7, with no clear D. This clonotype originated in a male donor under 35 with ankylosing spondylitis or in good health (not recorded which). The CDR3 protein is CSARRTAMSEQYF. The CDR3, as DNA: TGCAGTGCTAGACGGACGGCAATGAGCGAGCAGTACTTC.